The 12 T cell receptor beta chains in this list originate from one sample, sequenced in a study of control samples from healthy donors and cancer patients. Here immunoSEQ multiplex PCR was the method, and the copy in TCRdb shows in-frame clones only, minus some. The sample shows about 80,000 clones, over 85% of them seen only once. The specimen sequenced was blood. These TCRs come from a middle-aged man in good health.

The chain uses TRBV30 and TRBJ1-1; 8 bases agree with TRBD1. In germline, CDR1 is GTSNPN, CDR2 SVGIG (reference sequence). The CDR3 covers 13 residues. With 3 bases clipped from V and 3 bases from J, the junction kept 3 bases outside the gene matches. The CDR3 sequence: CAWRDRDDTEAFF. In DNA form, the CDR3 reads TGTGCCTGGAGGGACAGGGATGACACTGAAGCTTTCTTT.

The chain couples TRBV24-1 to TRBJ2-1; 9 bases are shared with TRBD2. CDR3 size: 13 residues. Germline V gene data show CDR1 as KGHDR and CDR2 as SFDVKD. V gave up 9 bases and J gave up 10 bases; unmatched junction bases: 9. CDR3 amino acids: CATEGRGGLEQFF. CDR3 in DNA: TGTGCCACCGAGGGGCGGGGGGGTTTGGAGCAGTTCTTC.

This clone is termed medium-sized (0.01 to 0.1%). The rearrangement uses TRBV5-1 and TRBJ1-5; D unresolved. The CDR3 consists of 13 residues. Germline V gene lookup returns CDR1 SGHRS and CDR2 YFSETQ. V was cut by 5 bases and J by 4 bases, with 10 bases left in between. The DNA of the CDR3 is TGCGCCAGCAGTCGTGCCGGGAATCAGCCCCAGCATTTT. This encodes CASSRAGNQPQHF.

Here the CDR3 DNA reads TGTGCCAGTAGTACCTTACTCTCTGGGGAGCTGTTTTTT. Protein product: CASSTLLSGELFF. V is TRBV19 and J is TRBJ2-2; D is unclear. The germline V gene has CDR1 LNHDA and CDR2 SQIVND (reference sequence). This CDR3 spans 13 amino acids. V was trimmed by 4 bases and J by 8 bases, leaving 11 bases between them.

The genes are TRBV24-1 and TRBJ1-3; D is uncertain. CDR1 KGHDR and CDR2 SFDVKD come from the germline V gene. V was shortened by 3 bases and J by 0 bases, with 11 bases between the two germline ends. The CDR3 has 16 amino acids. The CDR3 spells CATSDQSEGSGNTIYF. The CDR3 coding sequence is TGTGCCACCAGTGATCAGTCGGAGGGCTCTGGAAACACCATATATTTT.

This chain links TRBV19 with TRBJ2-3; 8 positions agree with TRBD1. After removal of 7 bases from V and 1 base from J, the junction contained 10 bases not matched to a gene. The CDR3 extends over 16 amino acids. Germline CDR1 and CDR2: LNHDA and SQIVND (reference sequence). The CDR3 DNA reads as TGTGCCAGTACCTCACCAATGACAGGGGGCACAGATACGCAGTATTTT. This gives the protein CASTSPMTGGTDTQYF.

The chain is built from TRBV3-1 (or the pseudogene TRBV3-2) and TRBJ2-5; D might be TRBD1 or TRBD2, each matching 5 bases. V was trimmed by 7 bases and J by 8 bases, leaving 17 bases between them. CDR1 LGHDT and CDR2 YNNKEL come from the germline V gene (reference sequence). This CDR3 has 13 amino acids. The CDR3 region has the DNA TGTGCCAGCACCTCCAACAGAGGGGCCACCCAGTACTTC. It specifies CASTSNRGATQYF.

The chain employs TRBV30 and TRBJ2-7; D may be TRBD2 (6 bases). The ends were cut back, 5 bases at V and 0 bases at J, with 11 bases in the middle. The CDR3 extends over 13 amino acids. Germline V lookup: CDR1 GTSNPN, CDR2 SVGIG (reference sequence). The CDR3 region is CAWGRTGSYEQYF. In DNA form, the CDR3 reads TGTGCCTGGGGGAGGACGGGCTCCTACGAGCAGTACTTC.

The J gene is TRBJ1-1, the V gene TRBV6-5; no definite D call. The CDR3 is 13 residues long. The germline V gene has CDR1 MNHEY and CDR2 SVGAGI. Trimming left V 10 bases short and J 1 base short, with 13 bases between. CDR3 coding DNA: TGTGCCACCGCGCCCAGCCGGAACACTGAAGCTTTCTTT. Translating it yields CATAPSRNTEAFF.

The chain uses TRBV5-1 and TRBJ2-1; possible D gene TRBD2, 6 bases. V was shortened by 4 bases and J by 0 bases, with 11 bases between the two germline ends. The CDR3 totals 15 residues. Per the germline V gene, CDR1 is SGHRS and CDR2 is YFSETQ. CDR3 amino acids: CASSTGGSSYNEQFF. CDR3 nucleotide sequence: TGCGCCAGCAGCACCGGGGGTAGCTCCTACAATGAGCAGTTCTTC.

The CDR3 nucleotides read TGTGCCAGCAGTTTGACTAACTATGGCTACACCTTC. Amino acids: CASSLTNYGYTF. The J gene is TRBJ1-2, the V gene TRBV12-3 or TRBV12-4; D unclear. This CDR3 comprises 12 residues. The V end lost 3 bases, the J end lost 0 bases, and 2 bases lay between the germline ends.

The chain links TRBV7-9 to TRBJ2-1; 8 bases map to TRBD1. Germline CDR1 is SEHNR and CDR2 is FQNEAQ (reference sequence). The CDR3 is made up of 16 amino acids. V lost 4 bases, J lost 4 bases, and 9 bases stayed unmatched. The CDR3 spells CASSSGTGVRYNEQFF. DNA of the CDR3: TGTGCCAGCAGCTCCGGGACAGGCGTGAGGTACAATGAGCAGTTCTTC.